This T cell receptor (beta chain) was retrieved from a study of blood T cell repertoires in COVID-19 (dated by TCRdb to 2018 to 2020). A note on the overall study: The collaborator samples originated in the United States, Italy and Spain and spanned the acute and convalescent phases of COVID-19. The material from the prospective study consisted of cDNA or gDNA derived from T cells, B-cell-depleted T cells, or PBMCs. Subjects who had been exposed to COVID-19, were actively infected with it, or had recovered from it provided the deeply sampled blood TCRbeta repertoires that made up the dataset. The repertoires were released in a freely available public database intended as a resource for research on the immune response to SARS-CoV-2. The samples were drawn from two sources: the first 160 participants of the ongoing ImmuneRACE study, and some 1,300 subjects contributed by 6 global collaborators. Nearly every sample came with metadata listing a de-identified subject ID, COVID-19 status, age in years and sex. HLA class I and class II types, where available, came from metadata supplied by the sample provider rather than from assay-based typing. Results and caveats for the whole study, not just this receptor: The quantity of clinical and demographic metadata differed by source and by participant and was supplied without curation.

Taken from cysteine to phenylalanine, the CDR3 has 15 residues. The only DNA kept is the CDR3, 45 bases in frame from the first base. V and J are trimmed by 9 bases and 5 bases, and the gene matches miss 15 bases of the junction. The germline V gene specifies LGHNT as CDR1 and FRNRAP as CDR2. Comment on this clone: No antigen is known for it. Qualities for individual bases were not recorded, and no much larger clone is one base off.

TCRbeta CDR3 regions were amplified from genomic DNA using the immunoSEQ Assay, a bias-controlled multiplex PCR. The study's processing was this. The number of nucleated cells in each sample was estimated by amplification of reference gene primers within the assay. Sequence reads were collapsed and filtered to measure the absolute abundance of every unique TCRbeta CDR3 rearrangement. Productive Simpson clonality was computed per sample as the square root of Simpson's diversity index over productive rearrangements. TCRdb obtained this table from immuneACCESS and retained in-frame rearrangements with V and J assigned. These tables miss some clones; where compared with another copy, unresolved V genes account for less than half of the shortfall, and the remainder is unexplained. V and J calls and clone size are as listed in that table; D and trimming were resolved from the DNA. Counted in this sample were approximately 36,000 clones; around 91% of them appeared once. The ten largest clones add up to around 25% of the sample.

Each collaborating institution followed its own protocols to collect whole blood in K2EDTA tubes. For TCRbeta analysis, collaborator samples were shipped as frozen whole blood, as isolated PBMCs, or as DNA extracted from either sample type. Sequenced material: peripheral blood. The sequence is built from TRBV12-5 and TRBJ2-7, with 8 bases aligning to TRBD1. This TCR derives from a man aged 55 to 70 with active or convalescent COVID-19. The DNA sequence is TGTGCTAGCAATAAACCTGGACAGGGTAAACACGAGCAGTACTTC. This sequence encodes CASNKPGQGKHEQYF.